This TCR beta chain was identified in a study of T cells expressing NK-cell markers. The overall study: Each TCR beta repertoire originated in sorted T cells that were CD3+CD56+NKG2C+, CD3+CD56+NKG2C- or CD3+CD56-NKG2C+. General study results and limits: The same clonotypes also predominated in the CD3+CD56-NKG2C+ fraction of a handful of donors. In a handful of donors, dominant CD3+CD56+NKG2C+ clones formed roughly 1.0-7.0% of CD8+ cells.

TCRdb reprocessed the 5' RACE reads, keeping one entry per CDR3 protein, no DNA. The repertoire table contains fewer than 200,000 distinct CDR3 sequences. The CDR3 spans 16 residues. Note on this clonotype: Antigen specificity is unknown.

Sequencing was done on a sample of blood T cells: a sorted CD56 or NKG2C T cell subset, CD4+ or CD8+ T cells, or bulk PBMC T cells (not recorded which). This TCR was sampled from a woman between 18 and 69 years old in good health. The chain couples TRBV12-3 or TRBV12-4 to TRBJ2-2; TCRdb proposes TRBD1, but this gene call is untestable without DNA. The CDR3 reads CASSPLPGGNTGELFF.